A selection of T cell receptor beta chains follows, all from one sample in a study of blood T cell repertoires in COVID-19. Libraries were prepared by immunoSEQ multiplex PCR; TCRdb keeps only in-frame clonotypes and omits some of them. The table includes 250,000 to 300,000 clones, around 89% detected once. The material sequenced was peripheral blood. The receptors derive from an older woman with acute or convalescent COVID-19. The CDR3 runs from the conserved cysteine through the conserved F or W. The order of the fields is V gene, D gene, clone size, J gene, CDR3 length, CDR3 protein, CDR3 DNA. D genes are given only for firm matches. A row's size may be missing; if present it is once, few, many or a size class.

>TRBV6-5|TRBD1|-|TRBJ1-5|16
CASSFPDRDSNQPQHF
TGTGCCAGCAGTTTCCCGGACAGGGATAGCAATCAGCCCCAGCATTTT
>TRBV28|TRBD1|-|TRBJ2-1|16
CASRSTGGLKYNEQFF
TGTGCCAGCAGGTCGACAGGGGGCCTTAAATACAATGAGCAGTTCTTC
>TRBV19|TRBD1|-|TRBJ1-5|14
CASKRQGDNQPQHF
TGTGCCAGTAAGAGACAGGGAGACAATCAGCCCCAGCATTTT
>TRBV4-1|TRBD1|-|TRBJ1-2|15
CASSQFIGGADGYTF
TGCGCCAGCAGCCAATTCATAGGGGGCGCGGATGGCTACACCTTC
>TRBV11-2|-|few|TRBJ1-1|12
CASSSHYTEAFF
TGTGCCAGCAGCTCCCATTACACTGAAGCTTTCTTT
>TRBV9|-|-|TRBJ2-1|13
CASSVKGETRQFF
TGTGCCAGCAGCGTCAAGGGGGAGACACGACAGTTCTTC
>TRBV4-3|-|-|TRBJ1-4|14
CATVGTRGNEKLFF
TGCGCCACCGTCGGGACAAGAGGCAATGAAAAACTGTTTTTT
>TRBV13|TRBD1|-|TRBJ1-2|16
CASSPGTGGASYGYTF
TGTGCCAGCAGCCCCGGTACAGGGGGCGCTTCTTATGGCTACACCTTC
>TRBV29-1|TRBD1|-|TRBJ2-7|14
CSGIGTGGSYEQYF
TGCAGCGGTATCGGGACAGGGGGCTCCTACGAGCAGTACTTC
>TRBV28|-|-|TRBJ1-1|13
CASSLITNTEAFF
TGTGCCAGCAGTTTGATTACTAACACTGAAGCTTTCTTT
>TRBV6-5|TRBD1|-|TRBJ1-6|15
CASRRGGTGGSPLHF
TGTGCCAGCAGACGGGGAGGGACAGGAGGGTCACCCCTCCACTTT
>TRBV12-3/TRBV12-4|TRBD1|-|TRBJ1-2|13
CASSFTGAYGYTF
TGTGCCAGCAGCTTTACAGGGGCCTATGGCTACACCTTC
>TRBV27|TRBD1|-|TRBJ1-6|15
CASSVQGVGFSPLHF
TGTGCCAGCAGTGTACAGGGGGTAGGTTTTTCACCCCTCCACTTT
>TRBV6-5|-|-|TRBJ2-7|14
CASRRGTGSYEQYF
TGTGCCAGCAGGCGGGGGACAGGCTCCTACGAGCAGTACTTC
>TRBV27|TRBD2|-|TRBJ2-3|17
CASSLAGGSISTDTQYF
TGTGCCAGCTCGCTAGCGGGGGGCTCGATCAGCACAGATACGCAGTATTTT
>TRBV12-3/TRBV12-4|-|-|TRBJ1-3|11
CASRFINTIYF
TGTGCCAGCAGGTTTATAAACACCATATATTTT
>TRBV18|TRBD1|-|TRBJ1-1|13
CASSTQGVTEAFF
TGTGCCAGCTCAACACAGGGGGTGACTGAAGCTTTCTTT
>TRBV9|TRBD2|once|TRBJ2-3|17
CASSWTSGTSSTDTQYF
TGTGCCAGCAGCTGGACTAGCGGGACCTCTAGCACAGATACGCAGTATTTT
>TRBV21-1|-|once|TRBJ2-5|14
CASSRDRGPETQYF
TGTGCCAGCAGCCGGGACAGGGGGCCAGAGACCCAGTACTTC
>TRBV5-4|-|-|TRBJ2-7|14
CASSLPAGRNEQYF
TGTGCCAGCAGCTTGCCCGCGGGGAGGAACGAGCAGTACTTC
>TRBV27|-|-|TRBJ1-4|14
CASSLSGRTEKLFF
TGTGCCAGCAGTTTATCAGGGAGGACGGAAAAACTGTTTTTT
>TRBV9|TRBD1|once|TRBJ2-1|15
CASSAFWTGGNEQFF
TGTGCCAGCAGCGCCTTCTGGACAGGGGGCAATGAGCAGTTCTTC
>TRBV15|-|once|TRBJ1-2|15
CATSSLDGGGTGYTF
TGTGCCACCAGCAGCCTTGATGGGGGGGGGACTGGCTACACCTTC
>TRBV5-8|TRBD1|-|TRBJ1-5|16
CASRVARGHDYQPQHF
TGTGCCAGCAGGGTTGCCAGGGGGCACGACTATCAGCCCCAGCATTTT
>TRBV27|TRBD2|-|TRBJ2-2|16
CASSLLAGARTGELFF
TGTGCCAGCAGTTTGCTAGCGGGGGCGAGGACCGGGGAGCTGTTTTTT
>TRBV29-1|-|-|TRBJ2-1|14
CSVVLVEGPGEQFF
TGCAGCGTTGTTTTGGTGGAGGGCCCCGGTGAGCAGTTCTTC
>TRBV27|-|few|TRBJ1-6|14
CASSPIQGDSPLHF
TGTGCCAGCAGTCCAATTCAGGGCGATTCACCCCTCCACTTT
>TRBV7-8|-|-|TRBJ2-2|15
CASSLGRVIPGELFF
TGTGCCAGCAGCTTAGGCAGGGTTATTCCCGGGGAGCTGTTTTTT
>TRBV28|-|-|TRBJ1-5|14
CASSHRDSNQPQHF
TGTGCCAGCAGTCACAGGGATAGCAATCAGCCCCAGCATTTT
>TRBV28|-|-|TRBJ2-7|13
CASSTDIFHEQYF
TGTGCCAGCAGCACGGACATCTTTCACGAGCAGTACTTC
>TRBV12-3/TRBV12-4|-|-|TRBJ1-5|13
CASSLSSNQPQHF
TGTGCCAGCAGTTTGAGTAGCAATCAGCCCCAGCATTTT
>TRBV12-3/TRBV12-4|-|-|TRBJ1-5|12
CASSTRTQPQHF
TGTGCCAGCAGTACCCGGACACAGCCCCAGCATTTT
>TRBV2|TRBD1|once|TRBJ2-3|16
CASSGGQVGYTDTQYF
TGTGCCAGCAGTGGAGGACAGGTGGGATACACAGATACGCAGTATTTT
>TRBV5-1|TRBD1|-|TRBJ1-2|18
CASSTATGERNVFYGYTF
TGCGCCAGCAGCACCGCGACAGGGGAACGAAACGTGTTCTATGGCTACACCTTC